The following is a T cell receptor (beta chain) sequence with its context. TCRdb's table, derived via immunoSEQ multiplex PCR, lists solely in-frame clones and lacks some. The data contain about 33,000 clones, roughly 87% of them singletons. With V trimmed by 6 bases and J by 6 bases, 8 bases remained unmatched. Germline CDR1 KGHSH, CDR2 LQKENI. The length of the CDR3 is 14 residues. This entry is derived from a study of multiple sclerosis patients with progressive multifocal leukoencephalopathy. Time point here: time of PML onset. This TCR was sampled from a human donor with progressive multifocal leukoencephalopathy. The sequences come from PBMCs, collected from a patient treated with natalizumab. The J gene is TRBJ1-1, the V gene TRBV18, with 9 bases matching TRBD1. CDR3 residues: CASSRDRADAEAFF. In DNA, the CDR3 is TGTGCCAGCTCCCGGGACAGGGCGGACGCTGAAGCTTTCTTT.